A single count supports the clone carrying this T cell receptor (beta chain). The data originate from a study of CD8 T cells in Susac syndrome. With random hexamers, 0.5 to 1 ug RNA was reverse transcribed. Using its own MiXCR run on the immunoSEQ multiplex PCR reads, TCRdb lists one record per CDR3 protein. The table lists 200,000 to 250,000 distinct CDR3 sequences, about 94% of them singletons. This CDR3 region has 13 residues. Germline assignment: CDR1 LGHNA and CDR2 YSLEER. V was shortened by 0 bases and J by 7 bases, with 7 bases between the two germline ends. The sequence derives from a human donor with Susac syndrome. This rearrangement joins TRBV4-3 to TRBJ1-5; D is unclear. Input material: CD4+ T cells from PBMCs. The CDR3 reads CASSQEISQPQHF. For the CDR3, the DNA is TGCGCCAGCAGCCAAGAAATATCCCAGCCCCAGCATTTT.